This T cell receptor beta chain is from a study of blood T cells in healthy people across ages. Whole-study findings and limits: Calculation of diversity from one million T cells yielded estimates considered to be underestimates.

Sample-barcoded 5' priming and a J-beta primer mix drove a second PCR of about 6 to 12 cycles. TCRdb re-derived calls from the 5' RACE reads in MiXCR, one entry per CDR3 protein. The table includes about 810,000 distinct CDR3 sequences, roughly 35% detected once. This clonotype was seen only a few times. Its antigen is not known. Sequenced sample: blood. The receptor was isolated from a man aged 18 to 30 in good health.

CDR3 protein: CASSQYEETNNEQFF. The CDR3 nucleotides read TGTGCCAGCAGCCAATACGAGGAGACTAACAATGAGCAGTTCTTC. This chain joins TRBV4-2 and TRBJ2-1; D possibly corresponds to TRBD2 (5 bases). Germline V CDR1 and CDR2: LGHNA, YNFKEQ. This CDR3 region has 15 residues. V was trimmed by 2 bases and J by 5 bases, leaving 13 bases between them.